The rows below give T cell receptor beta chains drawn from one sample of a study of shared clonotypes between healthy human individuals. The table came from immunoSEQ multiplex PCR; TCRdb's copy has only in-frame clones and leaves some out. Counted here are 1,400,000 or so clones, approximately 98.5% occurring once; the ten biggest clones make up 0.36%. Sequencing used naive CD4+ T cells sorted from blood. The receptors here all came from a man aged 25 to 40 in good health. The CDR3 runs from the conserved cysteine through the conserved F or W.

j_call | v_call | cdr3_aa
TRBJ2-2 | TRBV7-8 | CASSLARPANTGELFF
TRBJ2-1 | TRBV6-5 | CASSYATGFTNEQFF
TRBJ2-7 | TRBV4-1 | CASSLLPFYEQYF
TRBJ1-1 | TRBV14 | CASSQSRNTEAFF
TRBJ1-3 | TRBV6-5 | CASTRGSGNTIYF
TRBJ2-3 | TRBV7-9 | CASSLGSGADTQYF
TRBJ2-1 | TRBV2 | CASRTRMGNEQFF
TRBJ1-5 | TRBV25-1 | CASAAQGREQPQHF
TRBJ2-1 | TRBV7-2 | CASSLAWASHNEQFF
TRBJ2-7 | TRBV2 | CASAQKRMGEQYF
TRBJ1-4 | TRBV27 | CASRTRGGDEKLFF
TRBJ2-2 | TRBV18 | CASSTNTGELFF
TRBJ2-1 | TRBV5-1 | CASSRTAGQNNEQFF
TRBJ2-7 | TRBV7-9 | CASSRTQGAYEQYF
TRBJ2-5 | TRBV6-6 | CASSYAAGGNGETQYF
TRBJ2-7 | TRBV30 | CAWSVSLTLAEQYF
TRBJ2-5 | TRBV18 | CASSRVLETQYF
TRBJ1-3 | TRBV2 | CASSEVRGAFGNTIYF
TRBJ1-5 | TRBV20-1 | CSASNQPQHF
TRBJ1-4 | TRBV7-8 | CASSYGGRNNEKLFF
TRBJ1-1 | TRBV6-5 | CASSYTGPQTEAFF
TRBJ2-7 | TRBV5-4 | CASSPGGAGAPYEQYF
TRBJ1-1 | TRBV5-1 | CASSAATVNTEAFF
TRBJ2-7 | TRBV4-3 | CASSQVKGREQYF
TRBJ2-3 | TRBV12-5 | CASGSLAGHTQYF
TRBJ2-1 | TRBV11-2 | CASSSGTSGYNEQFF
TRBJ2-5 | TRBV27 | CASSSHRGGQTQYF
TRBJ2-7 | TRBV10-3 | CAISESRQGVDEQYF
TRBJ1-2 | TRBV5-4 | CASRPSGGDYGYTF
TRBJ1-3 | TRBV7-2 | CASSRFGTRQLGSGNTIYF
TRBJ2-1 | TRBV11-1 | CASSFATSGYNEQFF
TRBJ1-1 | TRBV9 | CASSVTGLSEAFF
TRBJ2-7 | TRBV27 | CASSPTRGAGVLAREQYF
TRBJ1-5 | TRBV28 | CASSKWGGQPQHF
TRBJ2-5 | TRBV5-4 | CASSRDRERGETQYF
TRBJ2-2 | TRBV11-1 | CASSAGQGNTGELFF
TRBJ2-1 | TRBV9 | CASSPHSGRADNEQFF
TRBJ2-3 | TRBV10-2 | CASRGLAFTDTQYF
TRBJ1-2 | TRBV6-5 | CASSSPGNRDYTF
TRBJ2-3 | TRBV11-1 | CASSLGGGGPSDTQYF
TRBJ2-3 | TRBV29-1 | CSVVLAGATDTQYF
TRBJ2-3 | TRBV7-3 | CASSPGTSTDTQYF
TRBJ1-1 | TRBV18 | CASTMDSFLLNTEAFF
TRBJ2-1 | TRBV11-2 | CASSLIFGRVHEQFF
TRBJ2-3 | TRBV5-1 | CASSLESRGDTQYF
TRBJ1-2 | TRBV6-5 | CASSPTPSVGYTF
TRBJ2-7 | TRBV11-3 | CASSSGFEQYF
TRBJ2-1 | TRBV4-2 | CASSPEGGPSEQFF
TRBJ1-2 | TRBV6-4 | CASSDGPYGYTF